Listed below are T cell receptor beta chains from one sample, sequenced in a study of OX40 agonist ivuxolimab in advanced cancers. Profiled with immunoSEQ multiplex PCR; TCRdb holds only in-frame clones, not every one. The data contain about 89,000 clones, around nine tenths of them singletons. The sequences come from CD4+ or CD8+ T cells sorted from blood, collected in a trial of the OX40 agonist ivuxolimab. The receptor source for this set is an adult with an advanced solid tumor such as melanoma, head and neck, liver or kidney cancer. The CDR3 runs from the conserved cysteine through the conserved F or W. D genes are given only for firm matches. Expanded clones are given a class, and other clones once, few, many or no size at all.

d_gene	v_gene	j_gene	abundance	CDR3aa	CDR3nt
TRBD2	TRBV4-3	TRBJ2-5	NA	CASSQDGGDGGTQYF	TGCGCCAGCAGCCAAGATGGGGGGGACGGGGGGACCCAGTACTTC
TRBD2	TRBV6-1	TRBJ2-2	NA	CASRDGGSGELFF	TGTGCCAGCAGAGACGGGGGGTCCGGGGAGCTGTTTTTT
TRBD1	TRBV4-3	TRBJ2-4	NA	CASSQDKVRDRGKGKNIQYF	TGCGCCAGCAGCCAAGATAAAGTCCGGGACAGGGGTAAAGGCAAAAACATTCAGTACTTC
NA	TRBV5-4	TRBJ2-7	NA	CASSRGLTAPEQYF	TGTGCCAGCAGCCGAGGGTTAACGGCTCCCGAGCAGTACTTC
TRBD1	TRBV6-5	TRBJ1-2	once	CASKKTGRYGYTF	TGTGCCAGTAAGAAGACAGGGCGCTATGGCTACACCTTC
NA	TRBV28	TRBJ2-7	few	CASSSTEYEQYF	TGTGCCAGCAGCTCGACAGAATACGAGCAGTACTTC
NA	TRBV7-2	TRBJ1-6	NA	CASAPRSNSPLHF	TGTGCCAGCGCCCCCCGGTCAAATTCACCCCTCCACTTT
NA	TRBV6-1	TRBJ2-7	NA	CASSAEGTEQYF	TGTGCCAGCAGTGCGGAGGGGACCGAGCAGTACTTC
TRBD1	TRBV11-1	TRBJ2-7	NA	CASSQGTGRNKGREQYF	TGTGCCAGCAGCCAAGGGACAGGGCGAAACAAGGGGCGCGAGCAGTACTTC
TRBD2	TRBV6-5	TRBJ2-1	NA	CASSPGGTYNEQFF	TGTGCCAGCAGTCCGGGGGGGACCTACAATGAGCAGTTCTTC
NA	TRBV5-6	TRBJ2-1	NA	CASSLAGHLAGEQFF	TGTGCCAGCAGCTTAGCGGGCCACCTGGCCGGTGAGCAGTTCTTC
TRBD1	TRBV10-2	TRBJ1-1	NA	CASRSDRDTEAFF	TGCGCCAGCAGGTCGGACAGGGACACTGAAGCTTTCTTT
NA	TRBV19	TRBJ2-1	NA	CASIKTATSYNEQFF	TGTGCCAGTATTAAGACAGCGACCTCCTACAATGAGCAGTTCTTC
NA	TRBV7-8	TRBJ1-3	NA	CASSLSSGNTIYF	TGTGCCAGCAGCTTAAGCTCTGGAAACACCATATATTTT
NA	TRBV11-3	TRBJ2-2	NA	CASSPTQGTGELFF	TGTGCCAGCAGCCCAACACAGGGAACCGGGGAGCTGTTTTTT
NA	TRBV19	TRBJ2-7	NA	CASSIEGGYEQYF	TGTGCCAGTAGTATCGAAGGTGGGTACGAGCAGTACTTC
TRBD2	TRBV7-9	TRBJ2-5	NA	CASSLSGGSARVTQYF	TGTGCCAGCAGCTTGAGCGGGGGATCCGCGAGGGTGACCCAGTACTTC
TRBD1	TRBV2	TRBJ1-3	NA	CASSDPGTGGFGNTIYF	TGTGCCAGCAGCGACCCGGGGACAGGGGGCTTTGGAAACACCATATATTTT
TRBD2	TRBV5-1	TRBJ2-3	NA	CASSLTSGEVDTQYF	TGCGCCAGCAGCTTGACTAGCGGGGAGGTGGATACGCAGTATTTT
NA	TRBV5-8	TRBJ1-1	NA	CASSQWGERGAFF	TGTGCCAGCAGCCAATGGGGGGAGCGAGGTGCTTTCTTT
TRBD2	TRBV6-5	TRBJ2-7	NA	CASTSLAGGGYEQYF	TGTGCCAGCACCTCACTAGCGGGGGGAGGATACGAGCAGTACTTC
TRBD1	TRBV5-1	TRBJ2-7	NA	CASSLQGAGYEQYF	TGCGCCAGCAGCTTACAGGGGGCGGGGTACGAGCAGTACTTC
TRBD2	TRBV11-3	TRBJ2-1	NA	CASSSLAGGHNEQFF	TGTGCCAGCAGCTCATTAGCGGGGGGGCACAATGAGCAGTTCTTC
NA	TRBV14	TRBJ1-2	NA	CASSPLRSYGYTF	TGTGCCAGCAGCCCCCTTAGGTCCTATGGCTACACCTTC
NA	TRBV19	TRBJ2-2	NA	CASSTGVLGGELFF	TGTGCCAGTAGTACGGGTGTTCTGGGCGGGGAGCTGTTTTTT
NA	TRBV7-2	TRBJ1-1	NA	CASSPGTSANTEAFF	TGTGCCAGCAGCCCCGGGACATCCGCGAACACTGAAGCTTTCTTT
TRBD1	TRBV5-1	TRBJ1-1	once	CASSVVPGQGRSAFF	TGCGCCAGCAGCGTCGTACCGGGACAGGGCCGGTCAGCTTTCTTT
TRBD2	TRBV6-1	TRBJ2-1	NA	CASSELRTSYNEQFF	TGTGCCAGCAGTGAACTTAGGACTAGCTACAATGAGCAGTTCTTC
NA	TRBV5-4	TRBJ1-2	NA	CASSLNSWPYYGYTF	TGTGCCAGCAGCTTGAACTCCTGGCCCTACTATGGCTACACCTTC
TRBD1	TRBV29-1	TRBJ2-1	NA	CSVSMTGSSYNEQFF	TGCAGCGTTTCTATGACAGGGAGCTCCTACAATGAGCAGTTCTTC
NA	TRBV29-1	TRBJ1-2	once	CSVETSGLRYTF	TGCAGCGTTGAGACTTCAGGGTTGCGCTACACCTTC
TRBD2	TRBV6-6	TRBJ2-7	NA	CASRGESYEQYF	TGTGCCAGTCGGGGGGAGTCCTACGAGCAGTACTTC
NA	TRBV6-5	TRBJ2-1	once	CASSYSTRSYNEQFF	TGTGCCAGCAGTTACTCGACTAGATCTTACAATGAGCAGTTCTTC
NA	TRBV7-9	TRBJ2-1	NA	CASSFRDINEQFF	TGTGCCAGCAGCTTCCGGGACATCAATGAGCAGTTCTTC
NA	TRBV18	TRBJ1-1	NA	CASSPQDKPTEAFF	TGTGCCAGCTCACCTCAGGACAAGCCCACTGAAGCTTTCTTT
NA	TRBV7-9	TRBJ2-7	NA	CASSLTPTYEQYF	TGTGCCAGCAGCTTAACCCCCACCTACGAGCAGTACTTC
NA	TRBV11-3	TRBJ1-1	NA	CASSQGGSNTEAFF	TGTGCCAGCAGCCAAGGGGGGTCGAACACTGAAGCTTTCTTT
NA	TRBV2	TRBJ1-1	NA	CASRQGPNTEAFF	TGTGCCAGCAGACAGGGACCGAACACTGAAGCTTTCTTT
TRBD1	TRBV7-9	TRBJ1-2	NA	CASSRIISGGGYGYTF	TGTGCCAGCAGCCGGATAATCTCAGGGGGCGGCTATGGCTACACCTTC
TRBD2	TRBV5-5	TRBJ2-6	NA	CASSVRTSGGLSGANVLTF	TGTGCCAGCAGCGTAAGGACTAGCGGGGGGCTCTCTGGGGCCAACGTCCTGACTTTC
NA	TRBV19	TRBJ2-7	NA	CASSIDRDSYEQYF	TGTGCCAGTAGTATAGACAGGGACTCCTACGAGCAGTACTTC
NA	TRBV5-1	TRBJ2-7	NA	CASSLAYGGGEQYF	TGCGCCAGCAGCTTGGCCTATGGAGGGGGCGAGCAGTACTTC
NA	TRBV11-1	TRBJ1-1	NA	CASSRGLNTEAFF	TGTGCCAGCAGCAGGGGGTTGAACACTGAAGCTTTCTTT
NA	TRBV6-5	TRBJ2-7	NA	CASSYAPGTNYEQYF	TGTGCCAGCAGTTACGCTCCCGGGACAAACTACGAGCAGTACTTC
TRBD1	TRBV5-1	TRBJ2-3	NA	CASSLEARQGATDTQYF	TGCGCCAGCAGCTTGGAGGCGCGACAGGGGGCAACAGATACGCAGTATTTT
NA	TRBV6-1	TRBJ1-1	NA	CASNRGTEAFF	TGTGCCAGCAACCGGGGGACTGAAGCTTTCTTT
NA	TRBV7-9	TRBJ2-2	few	CASSLSGGSGELFF	TGTGCCAGCAGCTTGAGTGGGGGATCGGGGGAGCTGTTTTTT
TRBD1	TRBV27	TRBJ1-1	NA	CASRETGGTLGAFF	TGTGCCAGCAGGGAGACAGGGGGCACCCTGGGGGCTTTCTTT
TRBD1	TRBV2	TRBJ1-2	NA	CASRERTGGAYYGYTF	TGTGCCAGCAGGGAGAGGACAGGGGGCGCTTACTATGGCTACACCTTC
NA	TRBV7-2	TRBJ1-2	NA	CASSRFGANYGYTF	TGTGCCAGCAGCCGTTTCGGAGCTAACTATGGCTACACCTTC
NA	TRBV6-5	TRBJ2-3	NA	CATAHRFTDTQYF	TGTGCCACAGCACACCGGTTCACAGATACGCAGTATTTT
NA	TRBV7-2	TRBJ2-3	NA	CASSLDMGVDTQYF	TGTGCCAGCAGCTTAGACATGGGGGTGGATACGCAGTATTTT
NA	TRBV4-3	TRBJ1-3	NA	CASSQEWSAGISGNTIYF	TGCGCCAGCAGCCAAGAATGGTCGGCGGGGATTTCTGGAAACACCATATATTTT
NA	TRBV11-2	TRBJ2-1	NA	CASRTTRGEQFF	TGTGCCAGCAGGACTACCAGGGGTGAGCAGTTCTTC
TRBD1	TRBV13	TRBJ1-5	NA	CASSFGTANQPQHF	TGTGCCAGCAGCTTCGGGACAGCTAATCAGCCCCAGCATTTT
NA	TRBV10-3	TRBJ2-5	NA	CAISVRDQGETQYF	TGTGCCATCAGTGTCCGGGATCAGGGAGAGACCCAGTACTTC